One and the same sample provided the 2 T cell receptor beta chains below, sequenced in a study of cytomegalovirus exposure and HLA in healthy donors. Assay used: immunoSEQ multiplex PCR; TCRdb lists only in-frame clones, some missing. The repertoire holds about 120,000 clones, with 89% as singletons. Sequencing was carried out using PBMCs. All receptors derive from a woman in her late teens or twenties in good health and CMV-seronegative.

Only one count was recorded for this clone. The chain employs TRBV20-1 and TRBJ1-2, with a tentative D call TRBD1 (6 bases). The germline V gene encodes CDR1 DFQATT and CDR2 SNEGSKA (reference sequence). This CDR3 is built from 11 residues. CDR3 sequence (DNA): TGCAGGAACAGGGATGATACTGGCTACACCTTC. Translation gives CRNRDDTGYTF.

The chain employs TRBV19 and TRBJ1-5; D is ambiguous. The germline V gene has CDR1 LNHDA and CDR2 SQIVND (reference sequence). The CDR3 runs to 12 residues. Trimming shortened V by 3 bases and J by 9 bases, and 9 bases separated the two germline ends. CDR3 DNA: TGTGCCAGTAGTATCGGCGGGAGGCCCCAGCATTTT. Its translation is CASSIGGRPQHF.